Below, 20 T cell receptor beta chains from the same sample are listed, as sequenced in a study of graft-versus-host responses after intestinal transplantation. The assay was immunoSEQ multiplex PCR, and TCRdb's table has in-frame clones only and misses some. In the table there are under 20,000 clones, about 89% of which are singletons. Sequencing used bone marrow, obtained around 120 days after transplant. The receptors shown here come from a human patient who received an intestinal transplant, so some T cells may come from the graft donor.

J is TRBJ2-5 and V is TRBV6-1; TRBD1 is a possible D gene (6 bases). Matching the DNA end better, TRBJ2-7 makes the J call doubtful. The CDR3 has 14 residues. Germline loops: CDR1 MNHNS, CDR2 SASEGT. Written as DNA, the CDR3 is TGTGCCAGCAGTCCCGGGACAACCCCCTACGAGCAGTACTTC. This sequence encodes CASSPGTTPYEQYF.

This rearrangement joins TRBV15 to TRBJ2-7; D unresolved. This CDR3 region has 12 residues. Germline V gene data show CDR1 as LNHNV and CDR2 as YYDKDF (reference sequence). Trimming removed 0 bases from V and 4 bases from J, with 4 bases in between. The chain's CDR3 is CATSRDQYEQYF. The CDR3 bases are TGTGCCACCAGCAGAGATCAGTACGAGCAGTACTTC. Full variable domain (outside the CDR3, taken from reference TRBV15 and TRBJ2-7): DAMVIQNPRYQVTQFGKPVTLSCSQTLNHNVMYWYQQKSSQAPKLLFHYYDKDFNNEADTPDNFQSRRPNTSFCFLDIRSPGLGDTAMYLCATSRDQYEQYFGPGTRLTVT.

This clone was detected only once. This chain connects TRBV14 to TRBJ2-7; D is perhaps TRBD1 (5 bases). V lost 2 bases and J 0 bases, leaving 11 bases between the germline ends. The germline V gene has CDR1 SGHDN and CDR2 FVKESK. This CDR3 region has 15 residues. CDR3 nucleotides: TGTGCCAGCAGCCAAATCCGGACACCCTCCTACGAGCAGTACTTC. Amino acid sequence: CASSQIRTPSYEQYF.

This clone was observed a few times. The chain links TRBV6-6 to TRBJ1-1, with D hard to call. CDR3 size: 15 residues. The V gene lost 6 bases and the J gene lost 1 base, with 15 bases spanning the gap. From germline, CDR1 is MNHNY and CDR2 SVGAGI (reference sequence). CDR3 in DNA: TGTGCCAGCAGCCACACTCCCGGCCCGAACACTGAAGCTTTCTTT. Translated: CASSHTPGPNTEAFF.

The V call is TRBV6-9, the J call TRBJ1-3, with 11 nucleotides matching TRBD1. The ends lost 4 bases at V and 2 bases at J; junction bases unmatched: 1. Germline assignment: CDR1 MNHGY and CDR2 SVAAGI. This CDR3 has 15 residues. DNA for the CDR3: TGTGCCAGCAGTTTGGACAGGGGGCCTGGAAACACCATATATTTT. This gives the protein CASSLDRGPGNTIYF.

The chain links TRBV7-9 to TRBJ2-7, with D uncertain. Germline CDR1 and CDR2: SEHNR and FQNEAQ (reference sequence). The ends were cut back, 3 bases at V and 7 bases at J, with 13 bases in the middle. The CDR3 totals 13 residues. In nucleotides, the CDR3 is TGTGCCAGCAGCTTGGCCCTGTCGCAGGAGCAGTACTTC. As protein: CASSLALSQEQYF. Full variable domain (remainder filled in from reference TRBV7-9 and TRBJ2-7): DTGVSQNPRHKITKRGQNVTFRCDPISEHNRLYWYRQTLGQGPEFLTYFQNEAQLEKSRLLSDRFSAERPKGSFSTLEIQRTEQGDSAMYLCASSLALSQEQYFGPGTRLTVT.

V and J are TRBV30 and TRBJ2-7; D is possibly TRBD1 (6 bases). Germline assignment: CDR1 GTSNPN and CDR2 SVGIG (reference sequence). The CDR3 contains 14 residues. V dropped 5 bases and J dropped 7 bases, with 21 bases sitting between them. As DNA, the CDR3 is TGTGCCTGGGCCGAGGGGGAGAGAATCTGGGAGCAGTACTTC. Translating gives CAWAEGERIWEQYF.

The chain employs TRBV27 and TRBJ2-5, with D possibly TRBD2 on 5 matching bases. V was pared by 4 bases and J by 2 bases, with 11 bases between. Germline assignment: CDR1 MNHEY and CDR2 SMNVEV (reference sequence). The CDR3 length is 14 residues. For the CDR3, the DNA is TGTGCCAGCAGTTCCTCGGGGAATCAAGAGACCCAGTACTTC. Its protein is CASSSSGNQETQYF.

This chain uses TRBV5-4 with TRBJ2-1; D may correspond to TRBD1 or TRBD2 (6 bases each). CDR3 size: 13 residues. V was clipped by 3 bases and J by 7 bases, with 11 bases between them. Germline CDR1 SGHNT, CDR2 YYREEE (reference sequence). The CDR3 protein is CASSSGAGNEQFF. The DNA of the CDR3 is TGTGCCAGCAGCTCAGGGGCGGGGAATGAGCAGTTCTTC.

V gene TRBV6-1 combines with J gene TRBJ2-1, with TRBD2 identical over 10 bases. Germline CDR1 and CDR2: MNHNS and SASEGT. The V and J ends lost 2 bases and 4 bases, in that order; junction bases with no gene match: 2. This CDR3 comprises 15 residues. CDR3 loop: CASSERTSGYNEQFF. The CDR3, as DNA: TGTGCCAGCAGTGAAAGGACTAGCGGATACAATGAGCAGTTCTTC.

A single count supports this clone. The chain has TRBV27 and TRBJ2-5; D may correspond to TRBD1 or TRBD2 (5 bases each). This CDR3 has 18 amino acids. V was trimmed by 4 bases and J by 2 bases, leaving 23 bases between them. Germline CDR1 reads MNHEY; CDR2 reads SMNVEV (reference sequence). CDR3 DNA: TGTGCCAGCAGTTCCTCCCTCCGCACGGGACGGCCTCAAGAGACCCAGTACTTC. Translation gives CASSSSLRTGRPQETQYF.

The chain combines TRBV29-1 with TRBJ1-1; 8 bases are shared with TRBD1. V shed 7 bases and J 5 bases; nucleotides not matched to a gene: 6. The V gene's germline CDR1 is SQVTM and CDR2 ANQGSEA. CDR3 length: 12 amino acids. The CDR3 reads CSARQGRTEAFF. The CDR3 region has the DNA TGCAGCGCAAGACAGGGGAGGACTGAAGCTTTCTTT.

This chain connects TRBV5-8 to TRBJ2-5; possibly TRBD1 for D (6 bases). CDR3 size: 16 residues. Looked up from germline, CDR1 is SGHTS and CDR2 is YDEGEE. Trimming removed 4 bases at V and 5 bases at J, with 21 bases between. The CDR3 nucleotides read TGTGCCAGCAGCCCCCCGGACAGACTGTTAGGGGAGACCCAGTACTTC. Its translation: CASSPPDRLLGETQYF.

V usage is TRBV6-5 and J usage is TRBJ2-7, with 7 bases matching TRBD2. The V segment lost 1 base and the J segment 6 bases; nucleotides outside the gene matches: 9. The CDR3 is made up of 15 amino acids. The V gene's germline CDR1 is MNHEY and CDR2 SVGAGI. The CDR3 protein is CASSYYQPGLSEQYF. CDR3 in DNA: TGTGCCAGCAGTTACTACCAACCGGGACTAAGCGAGCAGTACTTC.

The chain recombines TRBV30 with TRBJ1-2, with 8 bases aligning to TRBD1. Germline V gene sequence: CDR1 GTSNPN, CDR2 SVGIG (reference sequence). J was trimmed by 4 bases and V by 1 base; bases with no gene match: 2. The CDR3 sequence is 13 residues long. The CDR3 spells CAWSGTGGYGYTF. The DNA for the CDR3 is TGTGCCTGGAGTGGTACAGGGGGCTATGGCTACACCTTC.

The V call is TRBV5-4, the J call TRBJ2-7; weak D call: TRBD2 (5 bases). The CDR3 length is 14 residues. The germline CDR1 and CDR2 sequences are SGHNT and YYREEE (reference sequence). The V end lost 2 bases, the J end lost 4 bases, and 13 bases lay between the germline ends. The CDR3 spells CASSLLGLDYEQYF. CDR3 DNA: TGTGCCAGCAGCTTATTAGGACTGGATTACGAGCAGTACTTC.

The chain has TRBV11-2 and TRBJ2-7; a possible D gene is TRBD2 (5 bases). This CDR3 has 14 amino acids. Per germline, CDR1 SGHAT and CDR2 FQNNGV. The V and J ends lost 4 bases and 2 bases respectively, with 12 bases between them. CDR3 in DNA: TGTGCCAGCAGCTATGGACTGCCTGCCTACGAGCAGTACTTC. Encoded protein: CASSYGLPAYEQYF.

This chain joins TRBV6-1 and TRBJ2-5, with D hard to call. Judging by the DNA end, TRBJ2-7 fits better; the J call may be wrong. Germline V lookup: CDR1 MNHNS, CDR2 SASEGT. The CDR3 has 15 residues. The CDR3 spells CASSEAIGSGYEQYF. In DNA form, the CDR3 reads TGTGCCAGCAGTGAAGCGATCGGTTCTGGCTACGAGCAGTACTTC.

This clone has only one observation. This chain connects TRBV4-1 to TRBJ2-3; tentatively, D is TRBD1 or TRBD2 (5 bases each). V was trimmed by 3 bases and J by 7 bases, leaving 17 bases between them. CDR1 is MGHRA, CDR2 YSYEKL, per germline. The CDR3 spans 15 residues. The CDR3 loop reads CASSQSGTQTYTQYF. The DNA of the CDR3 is TGCGCCAGCAGCCAGAGTGGGACCCAGACGTATACGCAGTATTTT.

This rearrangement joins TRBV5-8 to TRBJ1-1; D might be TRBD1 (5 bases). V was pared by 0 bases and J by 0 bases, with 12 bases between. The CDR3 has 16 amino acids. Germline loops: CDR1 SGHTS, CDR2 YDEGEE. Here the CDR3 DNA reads TGTGCCAGCAGCTTGGGTTGGGGGGAAATGAACACTGAAGCTTTCTTT. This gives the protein CASSLGWGEMNTEAFF. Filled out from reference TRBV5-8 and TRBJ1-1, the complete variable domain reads EAGVTQSPTHLIKTRGQQATLRCSPISGHTSVYWYQQALGLGLQFLLWYDEGEERNRGNFPPRFSGRQFPNYSSELNVNALELEDSALYLCASSLGWGEMNTEAFFGQGTRLTVV.